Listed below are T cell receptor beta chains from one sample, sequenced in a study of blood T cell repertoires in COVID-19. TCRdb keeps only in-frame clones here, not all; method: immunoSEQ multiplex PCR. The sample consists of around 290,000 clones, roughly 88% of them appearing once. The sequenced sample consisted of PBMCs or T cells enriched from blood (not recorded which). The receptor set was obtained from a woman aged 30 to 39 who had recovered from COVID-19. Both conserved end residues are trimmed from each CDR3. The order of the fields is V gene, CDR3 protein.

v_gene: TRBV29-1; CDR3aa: SVVGGPQPNYGYT
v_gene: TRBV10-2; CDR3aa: AATIAGDADTQY
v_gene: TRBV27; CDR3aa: ASGIGTGTYEQY
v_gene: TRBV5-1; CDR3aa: ASSPGRGQPQH
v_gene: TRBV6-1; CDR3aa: ASSERSGRGNSPLH
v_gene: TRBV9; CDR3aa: ASSTWDSSYNEQF
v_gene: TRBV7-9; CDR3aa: ASTESGTIDGYT
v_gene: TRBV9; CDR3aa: ASSVAAEISTDTQY
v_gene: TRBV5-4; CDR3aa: ASSSSRSGQGANYGYT
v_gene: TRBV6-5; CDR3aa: ASRRGAGIYEQY
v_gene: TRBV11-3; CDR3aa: ASSQHGAGADYGYT
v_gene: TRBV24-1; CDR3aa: ATSSGSNTGELF
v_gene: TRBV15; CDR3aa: ATISSWDRSPYGYT
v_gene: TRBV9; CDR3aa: ASSVRDRANYGYT
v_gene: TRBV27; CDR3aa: ASSRTSGSAYEQY
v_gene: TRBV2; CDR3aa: ASNQDMSRYEQY
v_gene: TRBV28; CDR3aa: ASSRASGREKLF
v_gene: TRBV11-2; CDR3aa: ASSTLSGEPYNEQF
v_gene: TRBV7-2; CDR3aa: ASSLSGYGYT
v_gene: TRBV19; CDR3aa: ASSIVPGLGDTEAF
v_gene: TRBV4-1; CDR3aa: ASSQEYRFEQY
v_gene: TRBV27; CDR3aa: ASSPSGWETQY
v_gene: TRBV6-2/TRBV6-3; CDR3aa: ASSYFRTGFYGYT
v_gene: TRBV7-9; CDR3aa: ASSLAGATGIESGNTIY
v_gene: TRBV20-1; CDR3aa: SASLLAGGHEQY
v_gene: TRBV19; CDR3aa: ASRQGVSRNQPQH
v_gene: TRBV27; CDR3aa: ASSFTGGTGGYT
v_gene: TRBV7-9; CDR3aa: ASSLAGTGGRDTQY
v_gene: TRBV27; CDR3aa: ASSQLQTGYTGELF
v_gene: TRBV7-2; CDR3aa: ASSLVIGLADEQY
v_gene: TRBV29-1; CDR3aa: SALTGVDTEAF
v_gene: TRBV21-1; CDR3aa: ASSNCGGYEQF
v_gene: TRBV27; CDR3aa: ASHPGTGGWETQY
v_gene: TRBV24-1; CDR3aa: ATSDSGSYGYT
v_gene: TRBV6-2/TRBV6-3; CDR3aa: ASSYADRSNQPQH
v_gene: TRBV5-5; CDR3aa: ASSLGLAGGQDTQY
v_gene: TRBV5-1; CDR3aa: ASSRPGTGELF
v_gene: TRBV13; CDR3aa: ASSLGPRLAGSKETQY
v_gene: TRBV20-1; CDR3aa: SATETF
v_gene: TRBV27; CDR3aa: ASSSIADTQY
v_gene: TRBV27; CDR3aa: ASSLVRTRYYNEQF
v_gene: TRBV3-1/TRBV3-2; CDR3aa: ASSPVTSGRAIGEQF
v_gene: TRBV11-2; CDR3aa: ASSLRRPLQAF
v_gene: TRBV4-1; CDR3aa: ASSSTGTGGSYSPLH